This T cell receptor beta chain was identified in a study of CD8+ T cells in alopecia areata. Study at large: Treatment of the treated patients consisted of oral tofacitinib, 5 to 10 mg twice daily.

Notes on the study in general: Tissue-resident alphabeta T cells belonging to normal skin likewise get sequenced within scalp specimens.

As the sequencing template, cDNA was produced by extracting RNA and reverse transcribing it. Using immunoSEQ multiplex PCR, the repertoire was profiled, and TCRdb retains in-frame clones only, with some absent. The top ten clones hold approximately 16% of a sample with some 170,000 clones, about 54% of them seen once. A note on this clone: As yet, its antigen is unknown.

Regarding treatment: oral pan-JAK inhibitor, 5-10 mg twice daily. The V and J ends lost 1 base and 1 base respectively, with 7 bases between them. The germline V gene has CDR1 SGHRS and CDR2 YFSETQ. This CDR3 contains 14 residues. The source material was CD4+ T cells sorted from blood, sampled at approximately week 60, from a patient treated with tofacitinib. This TCR came from a human donor with alopecia areata. V is TRBV5-1 and J is TRBJ2-3; D remains ambiguous. The CDR3 DNA follows: TGCGCCAGCAGCTTGTATGGTGGCACAGATACGCAGTATTTT. It specifies CASSLYGGTDTQYF.